This entry lists 16 T cell receptor beta chains sequenced from one sample in a study of human T cells and chemical hapten exposure. From the RACE reads, TCRdb called clonotypes with MiXCR, one entry per CDR3 protein. Among approximately 180,000 distinct CDR3 sequences listed, 25% to 35% were seen once. Stated time point: pre-sensitization, week 0. As for treatment: therapeutic diphenylcyclopropenone sensitization with weekly scalp DPC. The sequencing used whole blood, collected in connection with sensitization to the hapten diphenylcyclopropenone (DPC). The receptors shown here come from a woman in her 30s with alopecia areata. Some clones in this sample may be carry-over from other donors' samples.

V is TRBV5-1 and J is TRBJ2-1; D remains unclear. Germline loops: CDR1 SGHRS, CDR2 YFSETQ. CDR3 length: 12 amino acids. V lost 4 bases and J 5 bases, leaving 7 bases between the germline ends. This chain's CDR3 is CASSPPDNEQFF. The CDR3 region has the DNA TGCGCCAGCAGCCCCCCGGACAATGAGCAGTTCTTC.

This clonotype came up a few times. The gene calls are TRBV29-1 and TRBJ2-3, with D perhaps TRBD1 or TRBD2 (5 bases each). The CDR3 consists of 14 residues. Per germline, CDR1 SQVTM and CDR2 ANQGSEA. The ends were cut back, 6 bases at V and 4 bases at J, with 17 bases in the middle. This CDR3 reads CSVHRDPGADTQYF. CDR3 sequence (DNA): TGCAGCGTGCACCGGGACCCTGGGGCAGATACGCAGTATTTT.

This clonotype was recorded at least ten times. V usage is TRBV5-1 and J usage is TRBJ2-1, with TRBD2 matching 10 bases. Germline CDR1 and CDR2: SGHRS and YFSETQ. The V segment lost 0 bases and the J segment 0 bases; nucleotides outside the gene matches: 9. The CDR3 is made up of 19 amino acids. The CDR3 region has the DNA TGCGCCAGCAGCTTGGGGGCTAGCGGGAGTTTCCGCTCCTACAATGAGCAGTTCTTC. Protein sequence: CASSLGASGSFRSYNEQFF.

This clonotype has a handful of counts. The chain couples TRBV4-1 to TRBJ1-4; no clear D. Germline V lookup: CDR1 MGHRA, CDR2 YSYEKL. CDR3 length equals 13 residues. Between the trimmed V and J ends, which lost 0 bases and 5 bases, there was a span of 4 bases. The CDR3 reads CASSQDLNEKLFF. In nucleotides, the CDR3 is TGCGCCAGCAGCCAAGACCTAAATGAAAAACTGTTTTTT.

The chain is built from TRBV3-1 and TRBJ1-1; D unresolved. Trimming left V 1 base short and J 1 base short, with 13 bases between. The CDR3 length is 16 residues. CDR1 is LGHDT and CDR2 is YNNKEL in the germline V gene (reference sequence). CDR3 bases: TGTGCCAGCAGCCAAGTGGGCGGGGTAGGGAACACTGAAGCTTTCTTT. Translated, it gives CASSQVGGVGNTEAFF.

The chain uses TRBV11-3 and TRBJ2-3; D is unclear. There are 13 residues in the CDR3. Deletions cut 1 base from V and 5 bases from J, with 7 bases between. Germline lookup yields CDR1 SGHNT and CDR2 YENEEA. The CDR3 spells CASSLVLIDTQYF. In DNA form, the CDR3 reads TGTGCCAGCAGCTTAGTTTTAATAGATACGCAGTATTTT.

The chain recombines TRBV3-1 with TRBJ1-1; D unclear. The length of the CDR3 is 12 residues. V gave up 6 bases and J gave up 4 bases, with 9 bases separating them. The V gene's germline CDR1 is LGHDT and CDR2 YNNKEL (reference sequence). CDR3: CASRLEGTEAFF. As DNA, the CDR3 is TGTGCCAGCAGGCTGGAGGGCACTGAAGCTTTCTTT.

The chain is built from TRBV6-2 or TRBV6-3 and TRBJ2-1; D perhaps matches TRBD2 (6 bases). This CDR3 contains 17 residues. Trimming removed 6 bases from V and 2 bases from J, with 20 bases in between. Germline V CDR1 and CDR2: MNHEY, SVGEGT. The CDR3 region has the DNA TGTGCCAGCAGATTAGCCCTGGGGGGAGTTGCCTACAATGAGCAGTTCTTC. This gives the protein CASRLALGGVAYNEQFF.

The chain carries TRBV29-1 and TRBJ2-5; 8 bases fit TRBD2. In germline, CDR1 is SQVTM, CDR2 ANQGSEA. V shed 6 bases and J 7 bases; nucleotides not matched to a gene: 4. The CDR3 has 11 amino acids. The DNA of the CDR3 is TGCAGCGTGTACGGGGGGGGGACCCAGTACTTC. The encoded protein is CSVYGGGTQYF.

This clonotype was counted between two and nine times. The rearrangement uses TRBV27 and TRBJ2-7, with TRBD2 matching over 7 bases. Germline CDR1 and CDR2: MNHEY and SMNVEV (reference sequence). The CDR3 spans 17 residues. V trimming: 5 bases; J trimming: 5 bases; junction bases outside the gene matches: 18. The CDR3 reads CASSLSTGVGGRNEQYF. Written as DNA, the CDR3 is TGTGCCAGCAGTCTCTCTACCGGGGTTGGCGGGAGAAACGAGCAGTACTTC.

The chain uses TRBV9 and TRBJ2-1, with 9 bases aligning to TRBD1. The germline V gene encodes CDR1 SGDLS and CDR2 YYNGEE. CDR3 length: 17 residues. Germline trimming cut 0 bases from V and 3 bases from J; bases unmatched to any gene: 7. The CDR3 is CASSVDPGQGNYNEQFF. CDR3 bases: TGTGCCAGCAGCGTAGATCCGGGACAGGGAAACTACAATGAGCAGTTCTTC.

This clonotype appeared a few times. The chain uses TRBV7-2 and TRBJ1-1; D unresolved. Trimming took off 5 bases at V and 4 bases at J, with 5 bases between the two ends. The germline V gene encodes CDR1 SGHTA and CDR2 FQGNSA. The CDR3 runs 11 residues. CDR3 sequence (DNA): TGTGCCAGCAGCGAGACCACTGAAGCTTTCTTT. This codes for CASSETTEAFF.

V usage is TRBV20-1 and J usage is TRBJ2-1; the match to TRBD2 covers 7 bases. The CDR3 spans 15 residues. CDR1 and CDR2 from the germline V gene are DFQATT and SNEGSKA (reference sequence). J was trimmed by 5 bases and V by 5 bases; bases with no gene match: 12. This chain's CDR3 is CSASNGREHNNEQFF. The CDR3 bases are TGCAGTGCTTCAAATGGGCGGGAGCATAACAATGAGCAGTTCTTC.

Ten or more counts support this clonotype. The chain couples TRBV28 to TRBJ2-7; 8 bases match TRBD1. J lost 5 bases, V lost 7 bases, and 10 bases had no gene match. The CDR3 runs to 14 residues. The germline V gene has CDR1 MDHEN and CDR2 SYDVKM. CDR3 in DNA: TGTGCCAGCACCTCGCCCCCGGACAGGGACGAGCAGTACTTC. Translated, it gives CASTSPPDRDEQYF. Drawing the rest from reference TRBV28 and TRBJ2-7, the complete variable domain is DVKVTQSSRYLVKRTGEKVFLECVQDMDHENMFWYRQDPGLGLRLIYFSYDVKMKEKGDIPEGYSVSREKKERFSLILESASTNQTSMYLCASTSPPDRDEQYFGPGTRLTVT.

The chain joins TRBV29-1 to TRBJ2-1; tentatively, D is TRBD1 (6 bases). The CDR3 is made up of 14 amino acids. CDR1 and CDR2 from the germline V gene are SQVTM and ANQGSEA. Trimming left V 7 bases short and J 3 bases short, with 16 bases between. The CDR3 nucleotides are TGCAGCGACGGACAGTATGAAAACTACAATGAGCAGTTCTTC. Protein sequence: CSDGQYENYNEQFF.

The chain couples TRBV27 to TRBJ1-1, with D maybe TRBD1 (6 bases). The CDR3 is 13 residues long. Germline CDR1 is MNHEY and CDR2 is SMNVEV (reference sequence). Deletions cut 6 bases from V and 4 bases from J, with 12 bases between. The CDR3 region is CASSPLQGTEAFF. DNA of the CDR3: TGTGCCAGCAGCCCCTTACAGGGCACTGAAGCTTTCTTT.